The 29 T cell receptor beta chains below all came from one sample that was sequenced in a study of post-analysis software for immune sequencing data. The study, taken as a whole, reports: Elevated frequency relative to controls characterized four or five TRBV segments in patients, TRBV5-6, TRBV5-1 and TRBV20-1 among them.

Unique molecular identifiers tagged the TCR beta cDNA libraries. TCRdb used MiXCR to reprocess the PCR reads, holding one entry per CDR3 protein. The repertoire holds about 770,000 distinct CDR3 sequences, about 43% seen once, with 4.9% in the top ten. These receptors lack a known antigen. Sequenced: blood. The receptors were sampled from a girl aged 10 to 17 with multiple sclerosis.

The chain recombines TRBV9 with TRBJ2-1; the D is unclear. The CDR3 spans 14 residues. In germline, CDR1 is SGDLS, CDR2 YYNGEE. Trimming removed 4 bases from V and 6 bases from J, with 14 bases in between. This CDR3 is CASSPALWGNEQFF. CDR3 nucleotides: TGTGCCAGCAGCCCCGCGCTGTGGGGCAATGAGCAGTTCTTC.

The rearrangement uses TRBV12-3 or TRBV12-4 and TRBJ2-6; D not certain. V was trimmed by 6 bases and J by 0 bases, leaving 12 bases between them. CDR3 length: 16 residues. The CDR3 reads CASSSIDLSGANVLTF. The CDR3, as DNA: TGTGCCAGCAGCTCGATCGACCTCTCTGGGGCCAACGTCCTGACTTTC.

The chain is built from TRBV10-3 and TRBJ2-7; tentatively, D is TRBD2 (5 bases). The CDR3 contains 14 residues. Germline V gives CDR1 ENHRY, CDR2 SYGVKD. Trimming stripped 3 bases from V and 3 bases from J, with 12 bases between. CDR3 bases: TGTGCCATCAGTGACGGAGGCCCCCGCTACGAGCAGTACTTC. This translates into CAISDGGPRYEQYF.

The chain joins TRBV7-9 to TRBJ1-2; D may be TRBD1 (5 bases). Trimming removed 7 bases at V and 8 bases at J, with 14 bases between. The CDR3 runs 12 residues. Looked up from germline, CDR1 is SEHNR and CDR2 is FQNEAQ (reference sequence). The CDR3 sequence: CASTTGGDGYTF. As DNA, the CDR3 is TGTGCCAGCACCACGGGGGGGGACGGCTACACCTTC.

The DNA of the CDR3 is TGTGCCAGCAGCGCTGGGACGGATCAAGAGACCCAGTACTTC. Amino acids: CASSAGTDQETQYF. V and J are TRBV9 and TRBJ2-5; the D call may be TRBD1 or TRBD2 (5 bases each). The CDR3 sequence is 14 residues long. Trimming shortened V by 3 bases and J by 2 bases, and 11 bases separated the two germline ends. The germline V gene has CDR1 SGDLS and CDR2 YYNGEE.

The rearrangement links TRBV6-2 or TRBV6-3 to TRBJ2-4; no clear D. Judging by the DNA end, TRBJ2-7 fits better; the J call may be wrong. Germline V lookup: CDR1 MNHEY, CDR2 SVGEGT. This CDR3 spans 13 amino acids. The CDR3 DNA is TGTGCCAGCAGTTTTAGACTGGCCTACGAGCAGTACTTC. The encoded protein is CASSFRLAYEQYF.

This chain connects TRBV19 to TRBJ1-2; D perhaps matches TRBD1 (6 bases). Germline V gives CDR1 LNHDA, CDR2 SQIVND (reference sequence). V was shortened by 7 bases and J by 2 bases, with 11 bases between the two germline ends. This CDR3 contains 13 residues. The CDR3 DNA reads TGTGCCAGTAAGCTAGGACAGAACTATGGCTACACCTTC. The encoded protein is CASKLGQNYGYTF.

This clonotype has more than one count but fewer than ten. This rearrangement joins TRBV25-1 to TRBJ1-2; D is unresolved. Between the trimmed V and J ends, which lost 7 bases and 8 bases, there was a span of 8 bases. The CDR3 extends over 10 amino acids. Germline assignment: CDR1 MGHDK and CDR2 SYGVNS. DNA of the CDR3: TGTGCCAGCAAGGGTAGCGGCTACACCTTC. Amino acid sequence: CASKGSGYTF.

The genes are TRBV7-2 and TRBJ2-3, with D possibly TRBD1 on 5 matching bases. V was clipped by 5 bases and J by 6 bases, with 12 bases between them. The germline CDR1 and CDR2 sequences are SGHTA and FQGNSA. The CDR3 loop spans 13 amino acids. CDR3 bases: TGTGCCAGCAGCCAGGGCTCCGGGGATACGCAGTATTTT. Translation gives CASSQGSGDTQYF.

This clonotype was counted between two and nine times. The chain carries TRBV6-5 and TRBJ1-2, with a possible D match to TRBD1 (5 bases). Germline V lookup: CDR1 MNHEY, CDR2 SVGAGI. This CDR3 comprises 14 residues. Trimming left V 4 bases short and J 0 bases short, with 9 bases between. This CDR3 reads CASSFVGANYGYTF. DNA for the CDR3: TGTGCCAGCAGTTTTGTAGGGGCTAACTATGGCTACACCTTC.

This clonotype was observed a handful of times. The V call is TRBV5-6, the J call TRBJ2-7, with no clear D. V was trimmed by 5 bases and J by 5 bases, leaving 8 bases between them. Germline lookup yields CDR1 SGHDT and CDR2 YYEEEE. This CDR3 is built from 11 residues. This chain's CDR3 is CASRQRDEQYF. CDR3 in DNA: TGTGCCAGCAGGCAAAGAGACGAGCAGTACTTC.

In its sample, this clonotype was seen a few times. The V call is TRBV7-6, the J call TRBJ2-5, with D uncertain. CDR3 length: 14 residues. Germline CDR1 reads SGHVS; CDR2 reads FNYEAQ. Deletions cut 2 bases from V and 2 bases from J, with 9 bases between. The CDR3 here is CASSLTPNQETQYF. The CDR3 DNA reads TGTGCCAGCAGCTTAACGCCAAATCAAGAGACCCAGTACTTC.

In its sample, this clonotype was seen a few times. V gene TRBV28 combines with J gene TRBJ1-5; the D gene is possibly TRBD1 (6 bases). Germline V gene data show CDR1 as MDHEN and CDR2 as SYDVKM. V shed 11 bases and J shed 4 bases, with 24 bases lying between them. The CDR3 consists of 16 residues. The CDR3, as DNA: TGTGCCTCGGTCGCGGGGGGGGCTTGGTGGAATCAGCCCCAGCATTTT. This encodes CASVAGGAWWNQPQHF.

This clonotype was seen repeatedly, ten times or more. The chain combines TRBV29-1 with TRBJ2-3, with 9 positions matching TRBD2. The trim removed 5 bases at V and 0 bases at J, leaving 0 bases unmatched. The CDR3 runs to 13 residues. Germline V gives CDR1 SQVTM, CDR2 ANQGSEA. CDR3 in DNA: TGCAGCGTTACTAGCGGGAGCACAGATACGCAGTATTTT. Its protein product is CSVTSGSTDTQYF.

DNA of the CDR3: TGTGCCAGCAGCTGGAACGGACAGCAAGGCTACGAGCAGTACTTC. Translation: CASSWNGQQGYEQYF. The chain couples TRBV7-2 to TRBJ2-7; perhaps TRBD1 as D (6 bases). V was pared by 4 bases and J by 3 bases, with 16 bases between. From germline, CDR1 is SGHTA and CDR2 FQGNSA. This CDR3 contains 15 residues.

This chain joins TRBV27 and TRBJ2-7, with D uncertain. CDR1 and CDR2 from the germline V gene are MNHEY and SMNVEV (reference sequence). This CDR3 is built from 13 residues. V was clipped by 4 bases and J by 3 bases, with 10 bases between them. The CDR3: CASSSPGLYEQYF. CDR3 DNA: TGTGCCAGCAGTTCCCCAGGCCTCTACGAGCAGTACTTC.

This clonotype was observed a handful of times. V gene TRBV2 combines with J gene TRBJ2-5; 7 bases are a match to TRBD1. J was trimmed by 2 bases and V by 11 bases; bases with no gene match: 8. Germline CDR1 is SNHLY and CDR2 is FYNNEI. The CDR3 runs 13 residues. The CDR3 reads CASHRDRQETQYF. The CDR3 coding sequence is TGTGCCTCACACCGGGACAGACAAGAGACCCAGTACTTC. Based on the CDR3 plus reference TRBV2 and TRBJ2-5, the full variable domain is EPEVTQTPSHQVTQMGQEVILRCVPISNHLYFYWYRQILGQKVEFLVSFYNNEISEKSEIFDDQFSVERPDGSNFTLKIRSTKLEDSAMYFCASHRDRQETQYFGPGTRLLVL.

V gene TRBV9 combines with J gene TRBJ2-5, with D perhaps TRBD1 or TRBD2 (5 bases each). CDR1 and CDR2 (germline): SGDLS, YYNGEE. V dropped 0 bases and J dropped 1 base, with 7 bases sitting between them. This CDR3 contains 14 residues. Here the CDR3 reads CASSVGGVQETQYF. In DNA, the CDR3 is TGTGCCAGCAGCGTAGGAGGGGTCCAAGAGACCCAGTACTTC.

A note on this clonotype: A read error is possible here, since a much larger clone lies one base away. The chain has TRBV10-3 and TRBJ2-5, with TRBD1 matching over 8 bases. With 6 bases clipped from V and 1 base from J, the junction kept 4 bases outside the gene matches. There are 14 residues in the CDR3. CDR1 and CDR2 (germline): ENHRY, SYGVKD. The DNA of the CDR3 is TGTGCCATCAGCCGAGGACAGGGCCAAGAGACCCAGTACTTC. Encoded protein: CAISRGQGQETQYF.

This clonotype has only one observation. The DNA is left out, because the CDR3 cannot be placed on it with certainty; the CDR3 is given as TCRdb lists it. The chain is built from TRBV7-9 and TRBJ2-1; the table gives TRBD2 as D, unverified against the DNA. The CDR3 is 17 amino acids in total, end residues counted. Looked up from germline, CDR1 is SEHNR and CDR2 is FQNEAQ (reference sequence). The CDR3 protein is CASSISAAGGTPNEQFF.

This clonotype was detected a few times. The V gene is TRBV12-3 or TRBV12-4, the J gene TRBJ1-5; D is unclear. The CDR3 extends over 14 amino acids. V was pared by 5 bases and J by 4 bases, with 12 bases between. CDR3 coding DNA: TGTGCCAGCAGTCTTCGGACGGTTAATCAGCCCCAGCATTTT. Its protein product is CASSLRTVNQPQHF.

The chain has TRBV4-1 and TRBJ1-5; D remains ambiguous. CDR1 and CDR2 (germline): MGHRA, YSYEKL. V was cut by 5 bases and J by 3 bases, with 11 bases left in between. The length of the CDR3 is 14 residues. CDR3 amino acids: CASSSTEINQPQHF. CDR3 bases: TGCGCCAGCAGCAGTACGGAAATCAATCAGCCCCAGCATTTT.

The CDR3 sequence is CATSRADTFNTEAFF. Here the CDR3 DNA reads TGTGCCACCAGCAGAGCCGACACTTTCAACACTGAAGCTTTCTTT. The chain combines TRBV15 with TRBJ1-1; D uncertain. The V gene lost 1 base and the J gene lost 2 bases, with 11 bases spanning the gap. CDR1 is LNHNV and CDR2 is YYDKDF in the germline V gene (reference sequence). CDR3 length equals 15 residues.

This sequence joins TRBV29-1 and TRBJ2-1, with 10 bases aligning to TRBD2. Per germline, CDR1 SQVTM and CDR2 ANQGSEA. The junction had 13 bases not matched to a gene; V was cut back by 6 bases and J by 8 bases. There are 15 residues in the CDR3. This CDR3 is CSVGKASGSFDEQFF. CDR3 in DNA: TGCAGCGTCGGGAAGGCTAGCGGGAGTTTCGATGAGCAGTTCTTC.

V and J are TRBV20-1 and TRBJ2-1; TRBD2 agrees at 10 bases. The ends lost 0 bases at V and 7 bases at J; junction bases unmatched: 27. CDR1 DFQATT and CDR2 SNEGSKA come from the germline V gene (reference sequence). The CDR3 is 22 residues long. The CDR3 sequence: CSARDPGRQSLILAGRGNEQFF. The CDR3 DNA is TGCAGTGCTAGAGATCCGGGGAGGCAATCCCTCATACTAGCGGGAAGAGGTAATGAGCAGTTCTTC.

This clonotype was counted only a few times. The rearrangement uses TRBV29-1 and TRBJ2-1, with a tentative D call TRBD1 (5 bases). The CDR3 is 13 residues long. Trimming took off 6 bases at V and 9 bases at J, with 18 bases between the two ends. From germline, CDR1 is SQVTM and CDR2 ANQGSEA. The CDR3 sequence: CSVATPRDFEQFF. CDR3 sequence (DNA): TGCAGCGTCGCCACTCCCAGGGATTTTGAGCAGTTCTTC.

This chain links TRBV29-1 with TRBJ2-7, with 11 bases that match TRBD1. The CDR3 runs 13 residues. From germline, CDR1 is SQVTM and CDR2 ANQGSEA. Trimming cost V 7 bases and J 2 bases; bases outside gene matches: 4. The CDR3 spells CSAGTGGTYEQYF. The CDR3 coding sequence is TGCAGCGCTGGGACAGGGGGGACCTACGAGCAGTACTTC.

This sequence joins TRBV7-9 and TRBJ1-6; 8 bases fit TRBD1. This CDR3 contains 16 residues. J gave up 5 bases and V 5 bases, and 8 bases lay outside the gene matches. Germline CDR1 reads SEHNR; CDR2 reads FQNEAQ (reference sequence). CDR3: CASSPTGQANNSPLHF. CDR3 sequence (DNA): TGTGCCAGCAGCCCGACGGGACAGGCGAATAATTCACCCCTCCACTTT. Supplemented by reference TRBV7-9 and TRBJ1-6, the full variable domain reads DTGVSQNPRHKITKRGQNVTFRCDPISEHNRLYWYRQTLGQGPEFLTYFQNEAQLEKSRLLSDRFSAERPKGSFSTLEIQRTEQGDSAMYLCASSPTGQANNSPLHFGNGTRLTVT.

There are a few counts of this clonotype. The genes are TRBV2 and TRBJ2-7; 7 nucleotides agree with TRBD1. The CDR3 extends over 13 amino acids. In germline, CDR1 is SNHLY, CDR2 FYNNEI. The V and J ends lost 8 bases and 7 bases, in that order; junction bases with no gene match: 11. CDR3 loop: CASGIQGLGEQYF. The CDR3 DNA sequence: TGTGCCAGCGGAATACAGGGGCTTGGGGAGCAGTACTTC.